This T cell receptor (beta chain) is from a study of blood T cell repertoires in COVID-19. Study context: Specimens from acute and convalescent COVID-19 originated in the United States, Italy and Spain. Sources were T cells, B-cell-depleted T cells, or PBMCs; the material itself was cDNA or gDNA.

Authors' analysis steps: Reference gene primer amplification in the assay estimated nucleated cell counts. Clones were read by immunoSEQ multiplex PCR, and TCRdb kept only the in-frame ones, dropping some. V, J and clone size derive from that table, while D and trimming were established from the DNA sequence. The sample records roughly 98,000 clones, approximately 92% being singletons. The germline gives CDR1 SNHLY, CDR2 FYNNEI. Trimming at V came to 3 bases and at J to 4 bases, leaving 3 bases not matched to a gene. This CDR3 is 14 amino acids long. The sample taken for sequencing was peripheral blood. This chain links TRBV2 with TRBJ2-1; 7 bases fit TRBD1. The TCR originated in a woman aged 60-75 years with active COVID-19. The CDR3 DNA reads TGTGCCAGCAGTGATGGGACAGCATACAATGAGCAGTTCTTC. This codes for CASSDGTAYNEQFF.